The 7 T cell receptor beta chains given below trace back to one sample, sequenced in a study of T cells in Graves' hyperthyroidism and ophthalmopathy. Amplification yielded TCR beta CDR3 regions, with RNA transcripts as the source. The primer set for the first-round RT-PCR of the TCR CDR3 was HTBI. One entry per CDR3 protein results from TCRdb running MiXCR on the multiplex PCR reads. The sample includes roughly 700,000 distinct CDR3 sequences, about 14% of them seen just once. Source material: blood. Every receptor here comes from a woman between 18 and 29 years old with Graves' hyperthyroidism.

Ten or more counts support this clonotype. V usage is TRBV6-1 and J usage is TRBJ1-4; D is undetermined. This CDR3 contains 13 residues. The germline V gene encodes CDR1 MNHNS and CDR2 SASEGT. The V gene lost 8 bases and the J gene lost 7 bases, with 14 bases spanning the gap. This CDR3 reads CASGWNTGEKLFF. The CDR3 nucleotides are TGTGCCAGCGGCTGGAACACGGGTGAAAAACTGTTTTTT.

This clonotype was observed a handful of times. The chain carries TRBV30 and TRBJ1-5, with no clear D. The CDR3 contains 14 residues. Germline V lookup: CDR1 GTSNPN, CDR2 SVGIG (reference sequence). Trimming stripped 0 bases from V and 0 bases from J, with 6 bases between. The CDR3 sequence is CAWSVPYSNQPQHF. CDR3 nucleotide sequence: TGTGCCTGGAGTGTACCCTATAGCAATCAGCCCCAGCATTTT.

This clonotype has at least ten counts. The rearrangement links TRBV24-1 to TRBJ2-3; unclear D gene. This CDR3 is built from 16 residues. V lost 4 bases, J lost 2 bases, and 15 bases lay in between. The germline V gene encodes CDR1 KGHDR and CDR2 SFDVKD. The CDR3 sequence: CATSDPIPGPTDTQYF. CDR3 sequence (DNA): TGTGCCACCAGTGACCCGATTCCCGGCCCCACAGATACGCAGTATTTT.

V usage is TRBV2 and J usage is TRBJ2-7; 8 bases fit TRBD1. The CDR3 contains 13 residues. After removal of 11 bases from V and 3 bases from J, the junction contained 9 bases not matched to a gene. Germline CDR1 SNHLY, CDR2 FYNNEI. The DNA of the CDR3 is TGTGCCTCCTCTCAGGGGGCTTTCTACGAGCAGTACTTC. It yields the protein CASSQGAFYEQYF.

This clonotype has just a few counts. This chain joins TRBV29-1 and TRBJ2-3; no reliable D call. CDR1 and CDR2 from the germline V gene are SQVTM and ANQGSEA. CDR3 length equals 11 residues. Trimming removed 6 bases at V and 5 bases at J, with 9 bases between. This CDR3 is CSVRPVDTQYF. Here the CDR3 DNA reads TGCAGCGTCAGGCCCGTAGATACGCAGTATTTT.

This clonotype was detected only a few times. V is TRBV11-2 and J is TRBJ2-1, with 7 bases that match TRBD2. With V trimmed by 1 base and J by 14 bases, 5 bases remained unmatched. The CDR3 covers 12 residues. Germline V gives CDR1 SGHAT, CDR2 FQNNGV. Here the CDR3 DNA reads TGTGCCAGCAGCTTAGGACTAGCTGGGGAGTTCTTC. Its translation: CASSLGLAGEFF. The entire variable domain, with the rest obtained from reference TRBV11-2 and TRBJ2-1, is as follows: EAGVAQSPRYKIIEKRQSVAFWCNPISGHATLYWYQQILGQGPKLLIQFQNNGVVDDSQLPKDRFSAERLKGVDSTLKIQPAKLEDSAVYLCASSLGLAGEFFGPGTRLTVL.

Written as DNA, the CDR3 is TGTGCCAGCAGCGACAGGGGGACGGGCATTCAGTACTTC. This gives the protein CASSDRGTGIQYF. This rearrangement joins TRBV11-3 to TRBJ2-4; TRBD1 aligns across 9 bases. V lost 5 bases to trimming and J lost 9 bases; unmatched junction nucleotides: 5. This CDR3 has 13 residues. Germline values: CDR1 SGHNT, CDR2 YENEEA.